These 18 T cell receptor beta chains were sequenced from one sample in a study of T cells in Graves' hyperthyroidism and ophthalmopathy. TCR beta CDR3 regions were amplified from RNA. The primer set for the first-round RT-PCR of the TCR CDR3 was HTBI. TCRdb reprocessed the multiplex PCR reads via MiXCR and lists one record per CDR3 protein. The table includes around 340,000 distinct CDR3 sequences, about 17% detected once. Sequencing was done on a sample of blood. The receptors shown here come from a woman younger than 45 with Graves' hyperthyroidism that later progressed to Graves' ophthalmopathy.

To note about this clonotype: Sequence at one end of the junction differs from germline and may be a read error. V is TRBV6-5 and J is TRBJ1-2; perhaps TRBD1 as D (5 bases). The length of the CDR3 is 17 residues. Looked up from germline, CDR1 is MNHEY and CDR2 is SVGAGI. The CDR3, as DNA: TGTGCCAGCAGTCACTCCGTGGGAGGGGTCCTAAACTATGGCTACACCTTC. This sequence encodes CASSHSVGGVLNYGYTF.

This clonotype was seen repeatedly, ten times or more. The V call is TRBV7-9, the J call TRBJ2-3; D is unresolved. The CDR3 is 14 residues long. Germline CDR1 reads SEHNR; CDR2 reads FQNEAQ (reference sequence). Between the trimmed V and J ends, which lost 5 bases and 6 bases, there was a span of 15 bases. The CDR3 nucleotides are TGTGCCAGCAGCCCCGAGGAGCCCGCTGATACGCAGTATTTT. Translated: CASSPEEPADTQYF. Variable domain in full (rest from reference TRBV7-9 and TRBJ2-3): DTGVSQNPRHKITKRGQNVTFRCDPISEHNRLYWYRQTLGQGPEFLTYFQNEAQLEKSRLLSDRFSAERPKGSFSTLEIQRTEQGDSAMYLCASSPEEPADTQYFGPGTRLTVL.

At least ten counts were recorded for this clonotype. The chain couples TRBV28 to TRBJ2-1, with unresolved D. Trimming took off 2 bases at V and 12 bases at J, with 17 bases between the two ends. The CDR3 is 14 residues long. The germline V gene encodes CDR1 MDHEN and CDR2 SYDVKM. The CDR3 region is CASSLRSQFQGQFF. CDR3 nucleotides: TGTGCCAGCAGTTTAAGGTCTCAATTCCAAGGGCAGTTCTTC.

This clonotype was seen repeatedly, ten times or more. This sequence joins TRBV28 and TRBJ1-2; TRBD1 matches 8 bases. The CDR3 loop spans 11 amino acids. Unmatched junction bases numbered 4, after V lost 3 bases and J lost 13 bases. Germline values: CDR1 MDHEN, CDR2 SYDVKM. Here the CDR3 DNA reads TGTGCCAGCAGTTTCAGGGGGCATCTCACCTTC. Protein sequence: CASSFRGHLTF.

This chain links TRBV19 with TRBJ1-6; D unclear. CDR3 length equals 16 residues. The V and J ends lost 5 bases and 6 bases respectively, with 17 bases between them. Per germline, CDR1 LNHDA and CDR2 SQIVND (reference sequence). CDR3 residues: CASSSSTEPFNSPLHF. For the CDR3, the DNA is TGTGCCAGTAGTTCCTCGACCGAGCCCTTTAATTCACCCCTCCACTTT.

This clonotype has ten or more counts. CDR3 nucleotide sequence: TGTGCCAGCAGTGAGACTAGCGGGAGGGTGGTCGAGCAGTACTTC. This sequence encodes CASSETSGRVVEQYF. The chain combines TRBV2 with TRBJ2-7, with 14 bases lining up with TRBD2. CDR1 and CDR2 from the germline V gene are SNHLY and FYNNEI. This CDR3 region has 15 residues. With V trimmed by 3 bases and J by 6 bases, 4 bases remained unmatched.

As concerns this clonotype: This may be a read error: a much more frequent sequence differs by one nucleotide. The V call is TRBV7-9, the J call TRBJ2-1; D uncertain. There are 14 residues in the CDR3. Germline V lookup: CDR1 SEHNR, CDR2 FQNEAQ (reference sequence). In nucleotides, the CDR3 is TGTGTCAGCAGCTTAAAGTCGGACTACAATGAGCAGTTCTTC. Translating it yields CVSSLKSDYNEQFF. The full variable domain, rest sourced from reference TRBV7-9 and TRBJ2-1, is DTGVSQNPRHKITKRGQNVTFRCDPISEHNRLYWYRQTLGQGPEFLTYFQNEAQLEKSRLLSDRFSAERPKGSFSTLEIQRTEQGDSAMYLCVSSLKSDYNEQFFGPGTRLTVL.

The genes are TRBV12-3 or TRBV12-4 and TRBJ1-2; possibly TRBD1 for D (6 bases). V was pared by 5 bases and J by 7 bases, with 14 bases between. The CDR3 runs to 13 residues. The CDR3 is CASSIPGQVGYTF. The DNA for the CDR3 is TGTGCCAGCAGTATTCCGGGACAAGTTGGCTACACCTTC.

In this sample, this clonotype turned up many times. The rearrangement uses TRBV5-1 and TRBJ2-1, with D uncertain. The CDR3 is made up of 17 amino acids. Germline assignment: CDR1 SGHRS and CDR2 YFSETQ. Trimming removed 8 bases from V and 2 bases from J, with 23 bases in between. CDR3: CASNPFSASVTYNEQFF. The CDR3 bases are TGCGCCAGTAACCCCTTTTCAGCCTCTGTAACCTACAATGAGCAGTTCTTC.

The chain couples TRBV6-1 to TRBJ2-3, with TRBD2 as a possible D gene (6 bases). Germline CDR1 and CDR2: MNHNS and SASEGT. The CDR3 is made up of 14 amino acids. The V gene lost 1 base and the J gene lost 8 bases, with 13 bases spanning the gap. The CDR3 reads CASSEGGGSGTQYF. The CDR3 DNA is TGTGCCAGCAGTGAAGGTGGGGGGTCGGGTACGCAGTATTTT.

The CDR3 nucleotides are TGCAGTGCTAGGGGGGTGAACGCCTACGAGCAGTACTTC. Translated, it gives CSARGVNAYEQYF. The gene calls are TRBV20-1 and TRBJ2-7; D tentatively reads TRBD1 or TRBD2 (5 bases each). Germline assignment: CDR1 DFQATT and CDR2 SNEGSKA (reference sequence). This CDR3 region has 13 residues. V was shortened by 3 bases and J by 2 bases, with 11 bases between the two germline ends.

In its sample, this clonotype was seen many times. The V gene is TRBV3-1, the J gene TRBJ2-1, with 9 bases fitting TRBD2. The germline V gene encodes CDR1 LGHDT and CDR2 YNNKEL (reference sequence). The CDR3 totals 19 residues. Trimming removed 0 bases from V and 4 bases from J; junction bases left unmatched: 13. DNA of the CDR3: TGTGCCAGCAGCCAAGATGAATTCGAGCGGGAGGTGCCATACAATGAGCAGTTCTTC. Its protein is CASSQDEFEREVPYNEQFF.

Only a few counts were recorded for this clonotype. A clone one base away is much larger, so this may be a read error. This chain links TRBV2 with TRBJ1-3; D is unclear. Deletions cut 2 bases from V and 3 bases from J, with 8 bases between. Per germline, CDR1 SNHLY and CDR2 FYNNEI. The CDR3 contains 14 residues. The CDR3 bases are TGTGCCAGCAGTGAATTGAGCTTTGGAAACACCATATATTTT. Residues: CASSELSFGNTIYF.

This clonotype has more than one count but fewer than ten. CDR3 in amino acids: CASSLVSPKAEVTSRSANYGYTF. Here the CDR3 DNA reads TGTGCCAGCAGCTTAGTTTCTCCCAAGGCGGAGGTAACCTCTCGTTCGGCTAACTATGGCTACACCTTC. This chain joins TRBV5-5 and TRBJ1-2; no reliable D call. Deletions cut 2 bases from V and 0 bases from J, with 35 bases between. This CDR3 contains 23 residues. Germline CDR1 is SGHKS and CDR2 is YYEKEE (reference sequence).

CDR3 DNA sequence: TGTGCCACCAGCAGAGATCTAGCAGGGGTCTATGGCTACACCTTC. As protein: CATSRDLAGVYGYTF. The chain has TRBV15 and TRBJ1-2; weak D call: TRBD1 (6 bases). The V and J ends lost 0 bases and 4 bases respectively, with 12 bases between them. Germline values: CDR1 LNHNV, CDR2 YYDKDF (reference sequence). The CDR3 is made up of 15 amino acids.

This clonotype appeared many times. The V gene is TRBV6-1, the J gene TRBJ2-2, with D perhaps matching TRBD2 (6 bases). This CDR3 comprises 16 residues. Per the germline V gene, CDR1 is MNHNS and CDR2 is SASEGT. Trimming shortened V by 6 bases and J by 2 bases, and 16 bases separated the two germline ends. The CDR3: CASRQPLGGNTGELFF. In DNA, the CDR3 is TGTGCCAGCAGACAACCTCTCGGGGGTAACACCGGGGAGCTGTTTTTT.

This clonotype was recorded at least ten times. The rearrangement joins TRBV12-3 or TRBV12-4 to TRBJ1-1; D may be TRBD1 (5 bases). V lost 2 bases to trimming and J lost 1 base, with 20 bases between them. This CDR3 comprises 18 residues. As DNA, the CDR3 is TGTGCCAGCAGTTTATTCAAGGGACTCTGGGGCGGGAACACTGAAGCTTTCTTT. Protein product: CASSLFKGLWGGNTEAFF.

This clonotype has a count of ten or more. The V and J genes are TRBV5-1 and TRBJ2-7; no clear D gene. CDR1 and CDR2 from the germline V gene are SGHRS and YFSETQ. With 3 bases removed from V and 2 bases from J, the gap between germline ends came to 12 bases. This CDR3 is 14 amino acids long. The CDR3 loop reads CASSSTLITYEQYF. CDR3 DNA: TGCGCCAGCAGCTCGACCTTAATAACCTACGAGCAGTACTTC.